This paragraph covers one T cell receptor beta chain sequence. A far larger clone is one nucleotide away, so this likely arose from a read error. The CDR3 contains 11 residues. Germline values: CDR1 GTSNPN, CDR2 SVGIG (reference sequence). This sample was taken from a study of shared clonotypes between healthy human individuals. At the level of the study: Participating donors consisted of two women and a few men aged 18 to 49.

Repertoires were generated with immunoSEQ multiplex PCR, while TCRdb's copy carries only in-frame clones and drops some. The data show about 490,000 clones, with roughly 85% seen just once and approximately 12% held by the top ten. Sequencing used PBMCs. V usage is TRBV30 and J usage is TRBJ2-5; TRBD2 might be the D (5 bases). Near its end, the DNA agrees better with TRBJ2-7, so the J call may be wrong. This clonotype was obtained from a woman aged 40-49 years in good health. Some clones in this sample may be carry-over from other donors' samples. CDR3 DNA sequence: TGTGCCCGGGAACGTAACTACGAGCAGTACTTC. Its protein is CARERNYEQYF.